A single T cell receptor beta chain is shown here with its context. CDR1 is LNHDA, CDR2 SQIVND, per germline (reference sequence). CDR3 length equals 15 residues. V was pared by 7 bases and J by 6 bases, with 12 bases of the junction left unmatched. A multiplex PCR was run with 60 Vbeta primers and 13 Jbeta primers. TCRdb's copy holds only in-frame clones and misses some; the assay was immunoSEQ multiplex PCR. Of around 180,000 clones listed, roughly 83% are singletons. The data stem from a study of cytomegalovirus exposure and HLA in healthy donors. The chain uses TRBV19 and TRBJ1-2, with 9 bases fitting TRBD1. This TCR came from a boy between 2 and 10 years old in good health and CMV-seronegative. Sequencing was performed on PBMCs. CDR3 protein: CASTVIAGTGNGYTF. CDR3 DNA sequence: TGTGCCAGTACCGTTATTGCGGGGACAGGGAATGGCTACACCTTC. The complete variable domain, with remaining parts taken from reference TRBV19 and TRBJ1-2, reads DGGITQSPKYLFRKEGQNVTLSCEQNLNHDAMYWYRQDPGQGLRLIYYSQIVNDFQKGDIAEGYSVSREKKESFPLTVTSAQKNPTAFYLCASTVIAGTGNGYTFGSGTRLTVV.